This entry concerns a single T cell receptor (beta chain). This record comes from a study of cytomegalovirus exposure and HLA in healthy donors. Study as a whole: Counted in an early data release were about 80 million unique TCRs from HLA-typed donors.

Germline CDR1 and CDR2: SGHNT and YENEEA. The CDR3 is 14 amino acids. The germline V and J ends were trimmed by 3 bases and 5 bases, with 14 bases remaining between them. The study ran its PCR with 60 Vbeta and 13 Jbeta primers. Clones were sequenced by immunoSEQ multiplex PCR, and TCRdb holds only the in-frame ones, with some missing. The data contain roughly 110,000 clones, 71% of them singletons. Sequencing input: PBMCs. This receptor was identified in a female donor in good health and CMV-seronegative. This chain uses TRBV11-3 with TRBJ2-7, with D maybe TRBD2 (5 bases). The CDR3 spells CASSFGPEDHEQYF. The CDR3 nucleotides read TGTGCCAGCAGCTTCGGACCGGAGGACCACGAGCAGTACTTC.